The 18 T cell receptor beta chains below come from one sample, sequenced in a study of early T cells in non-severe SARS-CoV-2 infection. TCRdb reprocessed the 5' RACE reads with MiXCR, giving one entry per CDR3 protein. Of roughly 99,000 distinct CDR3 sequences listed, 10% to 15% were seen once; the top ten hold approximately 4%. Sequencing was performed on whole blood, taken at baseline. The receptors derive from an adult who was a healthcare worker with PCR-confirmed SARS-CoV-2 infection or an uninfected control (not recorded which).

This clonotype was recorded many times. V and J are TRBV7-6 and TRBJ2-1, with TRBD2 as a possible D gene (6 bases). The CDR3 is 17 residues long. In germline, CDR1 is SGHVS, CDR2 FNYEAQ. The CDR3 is CATGSLRGKGSYNEQFF. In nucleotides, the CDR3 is TGTGCTACCGGCTCCCTTCGGGGGAAGGGCTCCTACAATGAGCAGTTCTTC. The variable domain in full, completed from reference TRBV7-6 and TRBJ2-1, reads GAGVSQSPRYKVTKRGQDVALRCDPISGHVSLYWYRQALGQGPEFLTYFNYEAQQDKSGLPNDRFSAERPEGSISTLTIQRTEQRDSAMYRCATGSLRGKGSYNEQFFGPGTRLTVL.

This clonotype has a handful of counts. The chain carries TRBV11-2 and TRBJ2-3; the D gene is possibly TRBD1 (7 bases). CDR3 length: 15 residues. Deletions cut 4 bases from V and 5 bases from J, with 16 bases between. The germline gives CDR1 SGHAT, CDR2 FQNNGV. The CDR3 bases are TGTGCCAGCAGCTCACCCGGGCAGGGGGGAGATACGCAGTATTTT. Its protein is CASSSPGQGGDTQYF.

CDR3 region: CSASQSNQPQHF. CDR3 nucleotides: TGCAGTGCTAGTCAGTCTAATCAGCCCCAGCATTTT. V usage is TRBV20-1 and J usage is TRBJ1-5; D ambiguous. This CDR3 region has 12 residues. Germline lookup yields CDR1 DFQATT and CDR2 SNEGSKA (reference sequence). The V end lost 3 bases, the J end lost 4 bases, and 7 bases lay between the germline ends.

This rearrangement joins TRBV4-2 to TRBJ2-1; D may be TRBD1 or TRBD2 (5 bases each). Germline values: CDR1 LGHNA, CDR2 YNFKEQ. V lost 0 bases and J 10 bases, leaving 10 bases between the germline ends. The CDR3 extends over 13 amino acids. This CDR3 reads CASSQDLAGEQFF. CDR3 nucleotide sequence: TGTGCCAGCAGCCAAGATCTAGCAGGGGAGCAGTTCTTC.

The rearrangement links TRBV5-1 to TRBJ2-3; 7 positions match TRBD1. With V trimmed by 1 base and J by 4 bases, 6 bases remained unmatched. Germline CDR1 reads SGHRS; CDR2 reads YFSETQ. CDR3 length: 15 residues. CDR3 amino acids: CASSLPGGDSDTQYF. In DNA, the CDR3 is TGCGCCAGCAGCTTGCCAGGGGGAGATTCAGATACGCAGTATTTT.

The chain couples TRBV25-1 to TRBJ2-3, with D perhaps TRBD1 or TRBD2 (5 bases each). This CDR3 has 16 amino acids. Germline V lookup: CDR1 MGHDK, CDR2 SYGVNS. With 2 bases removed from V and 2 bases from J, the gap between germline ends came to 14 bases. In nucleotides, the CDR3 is TGTGCCAGCAGTGAAGGTTGGGGGTTTCCCACAGATACGCAGTATTTT. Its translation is CASSEGWGFPTDTQYF.

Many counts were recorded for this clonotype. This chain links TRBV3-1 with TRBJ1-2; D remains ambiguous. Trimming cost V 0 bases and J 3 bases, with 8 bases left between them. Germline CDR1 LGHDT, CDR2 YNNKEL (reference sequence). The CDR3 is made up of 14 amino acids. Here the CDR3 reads CASSQDEGHYGYTF. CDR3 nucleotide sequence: TGTGCCAGCAGCCAAGACGAAGGGCACTATGGCTACACCTTC.

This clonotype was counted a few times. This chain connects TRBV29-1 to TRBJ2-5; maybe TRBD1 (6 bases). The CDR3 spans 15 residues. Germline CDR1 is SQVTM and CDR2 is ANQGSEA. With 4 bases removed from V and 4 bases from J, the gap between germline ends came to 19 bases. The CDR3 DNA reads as TGCAGCGTTGCTTACCCGGGCCTCAGGGGAGAGACCCAGTACTTC. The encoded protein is CSVAYPGLRGETQYF. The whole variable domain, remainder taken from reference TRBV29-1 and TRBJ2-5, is SAVISQKPSRDICQRGTSLTIQCQVDSQVTMMFWYRQQPGQSLTLIATANQGSEATYESGFVIDKFPISRPNLTFSTLTVSNMSPEDSSIYLCSVAYPGLRGETQYFGPGTRLLVL.

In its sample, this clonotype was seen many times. CDR3: CASRREGTAGSLNSPLHF. The CDR3 coding sequence is TGTGCCAGCAGGAGGGAAGGGACGGCTGGCTCCTTAAATTCACCCCTCCACTTT. The chain links TRBV3-1 to TRBJ1-6, with a possible D match to TRBD1 (5 bases). Germline lookup yields CDR1 LGHDT and CDR2 YNNKEL (reference sequence). CDR3 length: 18 residues. Trimming removed 6 bases at V and 7 bases at J, with 25 bases between.

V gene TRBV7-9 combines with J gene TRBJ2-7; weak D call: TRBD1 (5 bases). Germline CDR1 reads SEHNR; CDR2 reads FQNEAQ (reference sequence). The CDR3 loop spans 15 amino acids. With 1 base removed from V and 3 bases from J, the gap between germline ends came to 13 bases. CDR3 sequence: CASSLEARAHYEQYF. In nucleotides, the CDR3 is TGTGCCAGCAGCTTAGAGGCCAGGGCGCACTACGAGCAGTACTTC.

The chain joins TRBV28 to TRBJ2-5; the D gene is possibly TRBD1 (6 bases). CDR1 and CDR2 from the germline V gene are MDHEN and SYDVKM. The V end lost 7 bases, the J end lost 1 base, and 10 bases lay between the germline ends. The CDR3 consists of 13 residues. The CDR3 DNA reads TGTGCCAGCACCAGGACAGTCCAAGAGACCCAGTACTTC. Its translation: CASTRTVQETQYF.

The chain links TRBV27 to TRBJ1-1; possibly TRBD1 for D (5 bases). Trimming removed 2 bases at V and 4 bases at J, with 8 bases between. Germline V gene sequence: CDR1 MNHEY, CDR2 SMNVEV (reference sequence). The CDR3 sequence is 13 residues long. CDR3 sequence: CASSLDSSTEAFF. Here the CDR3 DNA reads TGTGCCAGCAGTTTAGACAGCAGCACTGAAGCTTTCTTT.

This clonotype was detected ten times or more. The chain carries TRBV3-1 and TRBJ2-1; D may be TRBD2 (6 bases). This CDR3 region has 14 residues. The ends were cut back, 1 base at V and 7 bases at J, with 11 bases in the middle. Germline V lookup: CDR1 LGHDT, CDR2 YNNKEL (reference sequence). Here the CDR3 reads CASSQVPLANEQFF. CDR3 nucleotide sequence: TGTGCCAGCAGCCAAGTTCCCCTAGCGAATGAGCAGTTCTTC.

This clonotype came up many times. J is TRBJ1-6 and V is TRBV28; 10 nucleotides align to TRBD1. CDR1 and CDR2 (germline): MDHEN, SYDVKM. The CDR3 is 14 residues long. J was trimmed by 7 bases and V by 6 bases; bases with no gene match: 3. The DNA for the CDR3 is TGTGCCAGCAGACGGGACAGGGGCAATTCACCCCTCCACTTT. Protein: CASRRDRGNSPLHF.

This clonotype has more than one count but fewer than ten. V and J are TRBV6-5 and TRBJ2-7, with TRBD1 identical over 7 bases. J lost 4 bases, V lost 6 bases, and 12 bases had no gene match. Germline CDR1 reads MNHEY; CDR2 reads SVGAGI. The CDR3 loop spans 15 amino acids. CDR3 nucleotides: TGTGCCAGCAGGTCCCGACAGGGATTTCTTTACGAGCAGTACTTC. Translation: CASRSRQGFLYEQYF.

This chain's CDR3 is CASSPRDRLYEQYF. Written as DNA, the CDR3 is TGTGCCAGCAGCCCGCGGGACAGACTTTACGAGCAGTACTTC. This chain connects TRBV7-9 to TRBJ2-7; possibly TRBD1 for D (7 bases). V was pared by 5 bases and J by 4 bases, with 15 bases between. The CDR3 loop spans 14 amino acids. Per the germline V gene, CDR1 is SEHNR and CDR2 is FQNEAQ (reference sequence).

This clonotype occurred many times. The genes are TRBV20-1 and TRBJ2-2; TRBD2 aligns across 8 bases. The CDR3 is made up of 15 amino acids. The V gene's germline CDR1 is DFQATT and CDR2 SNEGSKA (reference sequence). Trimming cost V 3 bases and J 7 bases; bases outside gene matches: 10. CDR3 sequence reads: CSARDWTSSGGELFF. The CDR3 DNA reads TGCAGTGCTAGGGACTGGACTAGCTCTGGCGGGGAGCTGTTTTTT.

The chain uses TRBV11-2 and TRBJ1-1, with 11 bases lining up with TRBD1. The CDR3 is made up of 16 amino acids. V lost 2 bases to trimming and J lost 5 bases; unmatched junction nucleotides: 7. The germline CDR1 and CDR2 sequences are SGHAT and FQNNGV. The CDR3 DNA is TGTGCCAGCAGCTTAAAGGACAGGGGGCGAGAAACTGAAGCTTTCTTT. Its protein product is CASSLKDRGRETEAFF.